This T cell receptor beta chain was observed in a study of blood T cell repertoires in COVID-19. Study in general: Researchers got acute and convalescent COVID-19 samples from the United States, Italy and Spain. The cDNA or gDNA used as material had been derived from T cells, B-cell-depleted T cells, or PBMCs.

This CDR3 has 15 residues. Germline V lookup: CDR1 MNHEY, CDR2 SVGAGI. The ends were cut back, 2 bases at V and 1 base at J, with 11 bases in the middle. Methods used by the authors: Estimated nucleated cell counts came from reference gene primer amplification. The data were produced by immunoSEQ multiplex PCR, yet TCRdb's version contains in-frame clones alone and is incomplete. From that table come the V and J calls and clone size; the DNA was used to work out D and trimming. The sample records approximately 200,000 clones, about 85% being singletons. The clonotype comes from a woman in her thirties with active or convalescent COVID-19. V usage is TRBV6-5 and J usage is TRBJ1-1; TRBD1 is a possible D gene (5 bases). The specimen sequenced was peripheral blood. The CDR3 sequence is CASSYGRQPNTEAFF. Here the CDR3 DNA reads TGTGCCAGCAGTTACGGCAGACAGCCGAACACTGAAGCTTTCTTT.